This TCR beta chain stems from a study of identifying expanded T cells in peripheral blood. The study's findings and limits: Variance in clone template counts between roughly two-week samples significantly increased with total template count across all healthy donors. About 1.3 clones differed between technical replicates, versus around 15 and 18 over time.

In the case of this clone: Antigen specificity is unknown.

No infections or other immune events were documented during collection. Sequenced by immunoSEQ multiplex PCR; TCRdb stores in-frame clones only, minus some. The data show 83,000 or so clones, roughly 90% seen once. Germline CDR1 is MNHEY and CDR2 is SVGAGI. The V and J ends lost 8 bases and 3 bases respectively, with 17 bases between them. The CDR3 runs to 15 residues. What was sequenced was blood. The TCR originated in a person aged 18 to 75 in good health. This chain uses TRBV6-5 with TRBJ1-5; D possibly corresponds to TRBD1 (5 bases). CDR3 amino acids: CASRPRGGYNQPQHF. In DNA, the CDR3 is TGTGCCAGCCGACCGAGGGGCGGGTACAATCAGCCCCAGCATTTT.